A selection of T cell receptor beta chains follows, all from one sample in a study of blood T cell repertoires in COVID-19. Using immunoSEQ multiplex PCR, the repertoire was profiled, and TCRdb retains in-frame clones only, with some absent. The sample holds about 200,000 clones, about 84% seen once. Sequencing was performed on PBMCs or T cells enriched from blood (not recorded which). These receptors were taken from a man aged 35-49 years with acute COVID-19. Both conserved end residues are part of each CDR3. A D gene is named only where the DNA matches it firmly. Only part of the rows carry a size: once, few, many, or a class if the clone is expanded.

V gene	D gene	J gene	clone size	CDR3 DNA	CDR3 protein
TRBV4-1	.	TRBJ1-1	.	TGCGCCAGCAGGGGCCTGAACACTGAAGCTTTCTTT	CASRGLNTEAFF
TRBV10-3	.	TRBJ2-5	once	TGTGCCATCAGGGGAGACACTAGTTTGGTTAGAGAGACCCAGTACTTC	CAIRGDTSLVRETQYF
TRBV6-5	TRBD2	TRBJ2-7	.	TGTGCAGCTAGCGGGAGCGGGGAGTACGAGCAGTACTTC	CAASGSGEYEQYF
TRBV6-5	.	TRBJ2-7	.	TGTGCCAGCAGTCCTCACAGCTCCTACGAGCAGTACTTC	CASSPHSSYEQYF
TRBV7-9	TRBD2	TRBJ2-2	.	TGTGCCAGCAGAACGGGACTAGCGGGACCCCAACCGAACACCGGGGAGCTGTTTTTT	CASRTGLAGPQPNTGELFF
TRBV6-6	TRBD2	TRBJ2-3	.	TGTGCCAGCAGTCCGGGACAGTGGACTAGCGGGAGGTTGGGAGATACGCAGTATTTT	CASSPGQWTSGRLGDTQYF
TRBV27	.	TRBJ2-3	.	TGTGCCAGCAGTTTGGGCGGGATCATGGATACGCAGTATTTT	CASSLGGIMDTQYF
TRBV27	TRBD1	TRBJ2-1	.	TGTGCCAGCAGCTCACCGGGACAGGGGCTCCAGTTCTTC	CASSSPGQGLQFF
TRBV19	.	TRBJ1-5	.	TGTGCCAGTAGTATAAGTGTCGAGGACTATCAGCCCCAGCATTTT	CASSISVEDYQPQHF
TRBV5-1	.	TRBJ1-1	few	TGCGCCAGCAGCTTGTCATACTATGCGGGGAACACTGAAGCTTTCTTT	CASSLSYYAGNTEAFF
TRBV6-6	.	TRBJ2-2	.	TGTGCCAGCAGTTACACAGTTACGAACACCGGGGAGCTGTTTTTT	CASSYTVTNTGELFF
TRBV19	TRBD1	TRBJ1-5	.	TGTGCCAGTAGTCTGGGGACAGGGCCGCATCAGCCCCAGCATTTT	CASSLGTGPHQPQHF
TRBV12-3/TRBV12-4	.	TRBJ2-7	.	TGTGCCAGCAGCCCGCTACAGTACGAGCAGTACTTC	CASSPLQYEQYF
TRBV11-2	.	TRBJ1-6	few	TGTGCCAGCAGCCCCGCCCGGGATTCACCCCTCCACTTT	CASSPARDSPLHF
TRBV19	TRBD2	TRBJ2-1	.	TGTGCCAGTAAAACCTTCAGCGGGAGTTCCTACAATGAGCAGTTCTTC	CASKTFSGSSYNEQFF
TRBV7-6	.	TRBJ2-7	.	TGTGCCAGCAGCCCCCTAGGCATCTCCTACGAGCAGTACTTC	CASSPLGISYEQYF
TRBV14	.	TRBJ2-1	.	TGTGCCAGCAGCCACGCCAGGGGGTTAGCGGTCGTGGAGTTCTTC	CASSHARGLAVVEFF
TRBV6-2/TRBV6-3	.	TRBJ1-1	few	TGTGCCAGCAGTTACTCTTGGAGCACTGAAGCTTTCTTT	CASSYSWSTEAFF
TRBV5-1	.	TRBJ1-3	.	TGCGCCAGCAGCTCAACTTTGAGCTCTGGAAACACCATATATTTT	CASSSTLSSGNTIYF
TRBV27	.	TRBJ1-5	.	TGTGCCAGCAGTTTAGCAGGCTGGGATCAGCCCCAGCATTTT	CASSLAGWDQPQHF
TRBV28	.	TRBJ2-1	.	TGTGCCAGCAGCCCCGGGGGTTCATACAATGAGCAGTTCTTC	CASSPGGSYNEQFF
TRBV5-1	.	TRBJ2-3	.	TGCGCCAGCAGCGAAATCTTCGACAGTGGGAACGCAGATACGCAGTATTTT	CASSEIFDSGNADTQYF
TRBV6-4	.	TRBJ1-5	.	TGTGCCAGCAGTGTGGACAGTTCGATTCAGCCCCAGCATTTT	CASSVDSSIQPQHF
TRBV5-8	TRBD2	TRBJ2-7	.	TGTGCCAGCAGCTTGGGTCTAGCGGGAGAGGTAGACGAGCAGTACTTC	CASSLGLAGEVDEQYF
TRBV6-2/TRBV6-3	.	TRBJ2-2	.	TGTGCCAGCAGTTATGCTAGGAGGAGCACCGGGGAGCTGTTTTTT	CASSYARRSTGELFF
TRBV7-3	TRBD2	TRBJ2-1	.	TGTGCCAGCAGCCAACGATGGACTAGCGGGAGGCTGGGGAATGAGCAGTTCTTC	CASSQRWTSGRLGNEQFF
TRBV7-9	TRBD2	TRBJ2-1	.	TGTGCCAGCAGCTTAAAGGGACAGACATTAGCGGGAGAAGCGCCCGAGCAGTTCTTC	CASSLKGQTLAGEAPEQFF